Sequencing of this T cell receptor (beta chain) was carried out in a study of cytomegalovirus exposure and HLA in healthy donors. Trimming left V 5 bases short and J 4 bases short, with 6 bases between. Germline assignment: CDR1 MNHEY and CDR2 SMNVEV (reference sequence). CDR3 length: 11 residues. Profiled with immunoSEQ multiplex PCR; TCRdb holds only in-frame clones, not every one. The sample has hundreds of thousands of clones; roughly 84% are singletons. The receptor comes from a woman aged 18-35 years in good health and CMV-seropositive. The sample comprised PBMCs. The chain recombines TRBV27 with TRBJ2-7, with D possibly TRBD2 on 5 matching bases. The CDR3 sequence is CASSPGYEQYF. The CDR3 region has the DNA TGTGCCAGCAGTCCGGGATACGAGCAGTACTTC.